This TCR beta chain was obtained from a study of T cell responses to AZD1222 COVID-19 vaccine. Germline loops: CDR1 KGHSH, CDR2 LQKENI. The CDR3 runs 14 residues. V shed 6 bases, J shed 3 bases, and the junction held 5 bases outside the gene matches. Sequenced by immunoSEQ multiplex PCR; TCRdb stores in-frame clones only, minus some. The sample records 100,000 to 150,000 clones, 88% being singletons. The clonotype was recovered from an adult in good health. The chain couples TRBV18 to TRBJ1-5, with 7 bases lining up with TRBD1. The sample was peripheral blood, taken on day 0 of AZD1222 vaccination. The CDR3 is CASSVTGFNQPQHF. The CDR3 nucleotides are TGTGCCAGCTCGGTGACAGGGTTCAATCAGCCCCAGCATTTT.